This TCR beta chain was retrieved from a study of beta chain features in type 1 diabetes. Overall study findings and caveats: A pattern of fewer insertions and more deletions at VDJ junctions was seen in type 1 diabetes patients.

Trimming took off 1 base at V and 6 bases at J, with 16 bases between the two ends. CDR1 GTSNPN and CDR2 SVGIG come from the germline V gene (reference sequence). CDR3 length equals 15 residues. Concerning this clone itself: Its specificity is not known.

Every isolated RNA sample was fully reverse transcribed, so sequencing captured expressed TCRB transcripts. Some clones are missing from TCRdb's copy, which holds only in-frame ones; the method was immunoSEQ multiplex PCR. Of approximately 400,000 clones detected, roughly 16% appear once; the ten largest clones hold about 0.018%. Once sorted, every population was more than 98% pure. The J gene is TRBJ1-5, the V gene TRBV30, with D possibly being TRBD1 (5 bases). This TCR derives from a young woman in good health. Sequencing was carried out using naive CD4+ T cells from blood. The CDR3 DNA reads TGTGCCTGGAGTGGAGTTTCAGGGTCGGGTCAGCCCCAGCATTTT. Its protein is CAWSGVSGSGQPQHF.